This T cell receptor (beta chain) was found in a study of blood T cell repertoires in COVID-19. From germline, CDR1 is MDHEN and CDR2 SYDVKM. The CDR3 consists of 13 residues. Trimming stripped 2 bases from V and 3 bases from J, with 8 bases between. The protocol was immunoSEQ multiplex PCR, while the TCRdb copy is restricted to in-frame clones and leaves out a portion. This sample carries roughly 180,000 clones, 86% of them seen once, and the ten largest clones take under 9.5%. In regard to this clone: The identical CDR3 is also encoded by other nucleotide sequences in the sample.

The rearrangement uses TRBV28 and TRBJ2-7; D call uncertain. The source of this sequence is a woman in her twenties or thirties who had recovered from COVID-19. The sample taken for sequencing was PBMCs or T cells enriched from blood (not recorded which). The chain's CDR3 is CASSLASGYEQYF. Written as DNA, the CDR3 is TGTGCCAGCAGTTTAGCTTCCGGCTACGAGCAGTACTTC.